This T cell receptor (beta chain) is drawn from a study of blood T cell repertoires in COVID-19. Under the authors' procedure: Estimation of nucleated cell counts relied on the amplification of reference gene primers. TCRdb keeps only in-frame clones here, not all; method: immunoSEQ multiplex PCR. V, J and clone size are taken as reported in that table, and D and trimming were inferred from the DNA itself. The sample consists of about 480,000 clones, 89% of them appearing once. This CDR3 has 13 amino acids. Per germline, CDR1 SGHNT and CDR2 YENEEA. The V gene lost 5 bases and the J gene lost 3 bases, with 11 bases spanning the gap.

The sample was peripheral blood. The source of this sequence is a man in his late teens or twenties with COVID-19, enrolled during active disease. This sequence joins TRBV11-3 and TRBJ2-7; D may be TRBD1 (5 bases). The CDR3 spells CASSQSDSYEQYF. The CDR3 bases are TGTGCCAGCAGCCAAAGTGACAGCTACGAGCAGTACTTC.